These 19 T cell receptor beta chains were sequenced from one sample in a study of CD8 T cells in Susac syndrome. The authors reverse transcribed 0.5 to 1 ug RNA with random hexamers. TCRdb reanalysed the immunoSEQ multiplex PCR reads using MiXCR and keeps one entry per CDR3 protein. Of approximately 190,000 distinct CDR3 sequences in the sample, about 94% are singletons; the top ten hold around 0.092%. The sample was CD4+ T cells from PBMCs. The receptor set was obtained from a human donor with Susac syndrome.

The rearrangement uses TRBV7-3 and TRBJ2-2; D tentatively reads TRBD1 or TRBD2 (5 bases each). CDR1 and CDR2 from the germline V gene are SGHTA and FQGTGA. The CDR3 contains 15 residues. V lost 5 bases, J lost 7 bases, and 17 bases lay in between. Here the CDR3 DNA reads TGTGCCAGCAGCGTCCTCGGGGCGATCGACGGGGAGCTGTTTTTT. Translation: CASSVLGAIDGELFF.

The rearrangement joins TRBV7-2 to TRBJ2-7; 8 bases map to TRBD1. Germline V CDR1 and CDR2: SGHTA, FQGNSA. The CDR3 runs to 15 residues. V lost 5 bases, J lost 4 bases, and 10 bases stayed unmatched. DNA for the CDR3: TGTGCCAGCAGCCCCCCAGGGGGCGTAGGATACGAGCAGTACTTC. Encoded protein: CASSPPGGVGYEQYF.

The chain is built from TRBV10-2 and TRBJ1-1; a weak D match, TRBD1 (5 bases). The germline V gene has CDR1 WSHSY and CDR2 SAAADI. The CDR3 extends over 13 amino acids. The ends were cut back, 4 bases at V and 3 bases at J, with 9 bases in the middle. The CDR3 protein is CASSVRGDTEAFF. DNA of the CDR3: TGCGCCAGCAGTGTGCGGGGCGACACTGAAGCTTTCTTT.

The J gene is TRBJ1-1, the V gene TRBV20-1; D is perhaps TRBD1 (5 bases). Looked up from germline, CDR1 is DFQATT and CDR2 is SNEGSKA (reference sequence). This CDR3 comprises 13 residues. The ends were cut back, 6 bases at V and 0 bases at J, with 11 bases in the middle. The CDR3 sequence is CSAEGLMNTEAFF. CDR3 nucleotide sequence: TGCAGTGCGGAGGGACTCATGAACACTGAAGCTTTCTTT.

In DNA, the CDR3 is TGTGCCAGCAGCGTAGCCGACAGGGCGGATACGCAGTATTTT. This gives the protein CASSVADRADTQYF. V is TRBV9 and J is TRBJ2-3; 7 bases map to TRBD1. Trimming removed 0 bases from V and 6 bases from J; junction bases left unmatched: 4. This CDR3 has 14 residues. Germline-derived CDR1 and CDR2 are SGDLS and YYNGEE.

CDR3 region: CASSYNVRQYF. The CDR3 bases are TGTGCCAGCAGTTACAACGTAAGGCAGTACTTC. V is TRBV6-2 or TRBV6-3 and J is TRBJ2-7; D remains ambiguous. The CDR3 is 11 amino acids. V dropped 2 bases and J dropped 9 bases, with 8 bases sitting between them. Looked up from germline, CDR1 is MNHEY and CDR2 is SVGEGT.

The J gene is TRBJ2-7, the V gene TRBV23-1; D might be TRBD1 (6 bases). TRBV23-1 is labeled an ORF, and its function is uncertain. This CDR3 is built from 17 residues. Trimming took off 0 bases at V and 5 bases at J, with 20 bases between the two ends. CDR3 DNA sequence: TGCGCCAGCAGTCAATCGGAAACGGGTCAGGGGCCTCACGAGCAGTACTTC. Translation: CASSQSETGQGPHEQYF.

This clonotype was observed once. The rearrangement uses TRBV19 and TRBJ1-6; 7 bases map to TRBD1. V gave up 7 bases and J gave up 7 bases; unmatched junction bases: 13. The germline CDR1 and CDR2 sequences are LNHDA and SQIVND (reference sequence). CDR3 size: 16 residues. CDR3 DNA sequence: TGTGCCAGTAACCCAACAGGGGTCCTGAGGAATTCACCCCTCCACTTT. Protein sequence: CASNPTGVLRNSPLHF.

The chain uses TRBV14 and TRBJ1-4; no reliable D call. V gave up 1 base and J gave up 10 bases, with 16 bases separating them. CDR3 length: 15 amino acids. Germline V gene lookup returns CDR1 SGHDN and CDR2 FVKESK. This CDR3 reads CASSQVAPGSGKLFF. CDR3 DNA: TGTGCCAGCAGCCAAGTGGCGCCGGGCTCTGGAAAACTGTTTTTT.

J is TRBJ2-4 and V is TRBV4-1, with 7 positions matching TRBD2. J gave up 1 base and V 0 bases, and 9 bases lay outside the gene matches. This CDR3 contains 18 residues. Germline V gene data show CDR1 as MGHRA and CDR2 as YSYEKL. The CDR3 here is CASSQEGTWEGAKNIQYF. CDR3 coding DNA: TGCGCCAGCAGCCAAGAGGGGACTTGGGAGGGGGCCAAAAACATTCAGTACTTC.

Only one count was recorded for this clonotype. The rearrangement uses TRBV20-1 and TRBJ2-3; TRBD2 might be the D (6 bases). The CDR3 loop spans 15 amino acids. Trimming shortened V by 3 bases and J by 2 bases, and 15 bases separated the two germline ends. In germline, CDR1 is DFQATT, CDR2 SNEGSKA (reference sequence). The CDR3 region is CSASPSRGNTDTQYF. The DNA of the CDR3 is TGCAGTGCTAGCCCCTCCCGCGGGAACACAGATACGCAGTATTTT.

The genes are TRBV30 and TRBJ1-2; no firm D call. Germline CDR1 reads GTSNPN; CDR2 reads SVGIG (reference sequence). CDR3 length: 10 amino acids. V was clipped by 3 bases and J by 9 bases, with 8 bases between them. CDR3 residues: CAWSTISYTF. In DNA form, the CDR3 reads TGTGCCTGGAGCACTATAAGCTACACCTTC.

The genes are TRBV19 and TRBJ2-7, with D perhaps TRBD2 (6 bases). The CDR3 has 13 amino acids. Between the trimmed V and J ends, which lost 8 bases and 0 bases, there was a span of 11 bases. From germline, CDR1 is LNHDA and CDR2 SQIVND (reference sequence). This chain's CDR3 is CASRGGSSYEQYF. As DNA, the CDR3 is TGTGCCAGTCGTGGGGGGAGCTCCTACGAGCAGTACTTC.

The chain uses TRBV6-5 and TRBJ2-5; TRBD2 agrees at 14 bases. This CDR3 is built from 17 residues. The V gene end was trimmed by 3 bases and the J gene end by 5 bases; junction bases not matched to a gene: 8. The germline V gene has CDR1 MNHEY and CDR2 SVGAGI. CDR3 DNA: TGTGCCAGCAGTTATAGCCGGACTAGCGGGGGGTTGGAGACCCAGTACTTC. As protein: CASSYSRTSGGLETQYF.

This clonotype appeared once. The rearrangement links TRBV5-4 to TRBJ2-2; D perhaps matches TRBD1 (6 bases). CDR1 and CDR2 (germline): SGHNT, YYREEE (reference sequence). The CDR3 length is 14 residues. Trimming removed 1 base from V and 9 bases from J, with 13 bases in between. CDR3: CASSLLGAGRELFF. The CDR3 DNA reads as TGTGCCAGCAGCTTGTTGGGGGCCGGCCGGGAGCTGTTTTTT.

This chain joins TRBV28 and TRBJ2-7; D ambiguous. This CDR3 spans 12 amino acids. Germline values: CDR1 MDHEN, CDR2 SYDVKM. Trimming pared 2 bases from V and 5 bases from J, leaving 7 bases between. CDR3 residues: CASSLLYHEQYF. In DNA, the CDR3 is TGTGCCAGCAGTTTACTTTATCACGAGCAGTACTTC.

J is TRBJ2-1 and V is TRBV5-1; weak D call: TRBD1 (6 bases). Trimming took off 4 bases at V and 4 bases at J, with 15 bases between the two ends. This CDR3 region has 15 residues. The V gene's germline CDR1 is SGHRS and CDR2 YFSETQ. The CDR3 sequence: CASSATGGPYNEQFF. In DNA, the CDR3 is TGCGCCAGCAGCGCGACAGGTGGGCCTTACAATGAGCAGTTCTTC.

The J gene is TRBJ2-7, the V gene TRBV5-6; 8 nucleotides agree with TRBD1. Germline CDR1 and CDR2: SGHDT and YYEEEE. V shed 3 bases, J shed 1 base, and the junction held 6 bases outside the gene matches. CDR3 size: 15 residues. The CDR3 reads CASSWRGQASYEQYF. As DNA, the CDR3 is TGTGCCAGCAGCTGGAGGGGACAGGCATCCTACGAGCAGTACTTC.

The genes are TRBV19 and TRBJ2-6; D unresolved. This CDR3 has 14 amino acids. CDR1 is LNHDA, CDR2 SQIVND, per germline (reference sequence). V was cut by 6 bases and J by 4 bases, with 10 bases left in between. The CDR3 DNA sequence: TGTGCCAGTAGACAATCCGGGGGGGCCAACGTCCTGACTTTC. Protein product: CASRQSGGANVLTF.